The entry below gives a single TCR beta chain sequence along with its context. This clonotype occurred a few times. The target of this receptor is not known. There are no base qualities to consult, and no much larger clone falls within one base. The entry originates in a study of T cells in Graves' hyperthyroidism and ophthalmopathy (dated by TCRdb to between 2018 and 2021). For the study in its entirety: Peripheral blood was sampled at the time of initial diagnosis, prior to any treatment. A discovery cohort of about a hundred patients, 43 with Graves' ophthalmopathy and about 58 with stable Graves' hyperthyroidism, was used to find distinguishing TCR V-J signatures. The paper reports TCR Vbeta CDR3 sequencing of 135 peripheral blood samples: approximately 43 ophthalmopathy, roughly 80 hyperthyroidism and 17 progressor patients. Thyroid tissue and blood T-cell repertoires from about 6 Graves' hyperthyroidism patients were also compared in the study. The approximately 98 discovery patients were randomly divided into training and test sets at a 7:3 ratio. An independent validation cohort of around 20 hyperthyroidism patients and approximately 16 patients who later progressed to ophthalmopathy tested prospective prediction of ophthalmopathy. After blood sampling, hyperthyroidism patients were treated with methimazole at a starting dose of 30 mg daily, and ophthalmopathy patients were treated with high-dose intravenous methylprednisolone.

The TCR beta CDR3 regions were amplified from the RNA transcripts. A first-round RT-PCR of the TCR CDR3 used the HTBI primer set with the Qiagen OneStep RT-PCR kit. A second multiplex PCR round built the libraries, followed by size selection and purification. Sequencing of the libraries was done on an Illumina HiSeq2000 using paired-end 100 bp reads. The authors processed their data as follows. SOAPnuke was used to process the raw data, throwing out any read that contained adapters or uncalled bases, had a mean Phred below 15, or lacked an exact constant-primer or identifier match. High-quality paired reads were merged using COPE v1.2.5, and each unique nucleotide sequence was defined as a clonotype. MiTCR v1.1 was used to align clonotypes to the IMGT TRBV, TRBD and TRBJ reference segments. Only V-J combinations with frequency above 0.0001, covering 99% to 99.2% of repertoires, were analysed. The TCS score was defined as F50 (clonal expansion) divided by E x V (chaos), with BLOSUM62-based TCRdist calculated between CDR3 peptides within each V-J. Welch's t-statistics and random forest reduced around 510 V-J features to fewer than 15, which were used in a naive Bayes classifier (R e1071). Using fastp at Q25 and MiXCR, TCRdb reprocessed the public reads and kept productive beta chains. Each entry merges the rows of one CDR3 protein and shows their most common DNA and genes. TCRdb assigned the V and J calls; the authors' analysis was not used. The sample contains 500,000 to 550,000 distinct CDR3 sequences, 20% to 25% of them found a single time. The ten largest clones take up around 27% of the sample.

The CDR3 covers 15 residues, taking in both the cysteine and the phenylalanine. The CDR3 DNA has 45 bases and is translated from base 1. Trimming costs V 1 base and J 2 bases, and their ends lie 12 bases apart. CDR1 and CDR2 are read off the germline V gene (reference sequence) as DFQATT and SNEGSKA. Beyond this particular receptor, the publication reports: In cross-validation, a model built on a 13 V-J signature told ophthalmopathy apart from stable hyperthyroidism with 87.88% sensitivity and about 81% specificity, and in testing the same model reached 80%/75%. Sample size was not statistically predetermined, and investigators were not blinded to group allocation. Most expanded thyroid clonotypes (frequency above 0.001) were also found in blood, which suggests that blood repertoires may mirror thyroid immune responses. In validation, the model predicted progression to ophthalmopathy a median of roughly six months before onset, with about 67% sensitivity and more than 72% specificity.

Stable Graves' hyperthyroidism was defined as the absence of progression to ophthalmopathy over 18 months of follow-up. Hyperthyroidism patients were newly diagnosed, with disease duration under 2 months, and aged 18 to 65 years. Exclusion was applied to patients with uncontrolled infections, other autoimmune diseases, pregnancy or lactation. Clinical symptoms, serum thyroxine and TRAb, thyroid ultrasound, and orbital computed tomography formed the basis for the diagnoses. Ficoll-Paque density gradient centrifugation was used to isolate PBMCs from about 9 ml of fresh peripheral blood. Total RNA was extracted with Trizol reagent, and quality was checked on an Agilent 2100 Bioanalyzer.

Sequencing input: blood. This sequence originates from a young man with Graves' hyperthyroidism. The chain links TRBV20-1 with TRBJ1-5; the D gene is perhaps TRBD1, from 6 matching bases. The CDR3 here reads CSARATGWGNQPQHF. Read as DNA, the sequence is TGCAGTGCTAGAGCCACAGGGTGGGGCAATCAGCCCCAGCATTTT.